This TCR beta chain emerged from a study of blood T cells in healthy people across ages. The CDR3 consists of 15 residues. A J-beta primer mix and a sample-barcoded 5' primer were used in a second PCR of roughly 6 to 11 cycles. Every sample returned 2.5 million or more CDR3-containing paired-end reads. Each CDR3 protein gets one entry after TCRdb re-called the 5' RACE reads with MiXCR. This sample has 800,000 to 1,300,000 distinct CDR3 sequences; under 30% occur once, and the top ten carry around 0.7%. The sample also formed part of further work on T cells of mothers and their children. That paper notes: For the second PCR, the M1S primer put in sample barcodes and 2-4 random nucleotides. Evidence of persistent microchimeric T cell clones was absent.

The sequencing input was blood. The chain is built from TRBV21-1 and TRBJ1-4. TRBV21-1 is reported as a pseudogene. The receptor comes from a girl aged 2-15 years in good health. CDR3 in DNA: TGTGCCAGCAGCAAAAAGGCCTCCCCTAGCGAAAAACTGTTTTTT. Translation gives CASSKKASPSEKLFF.